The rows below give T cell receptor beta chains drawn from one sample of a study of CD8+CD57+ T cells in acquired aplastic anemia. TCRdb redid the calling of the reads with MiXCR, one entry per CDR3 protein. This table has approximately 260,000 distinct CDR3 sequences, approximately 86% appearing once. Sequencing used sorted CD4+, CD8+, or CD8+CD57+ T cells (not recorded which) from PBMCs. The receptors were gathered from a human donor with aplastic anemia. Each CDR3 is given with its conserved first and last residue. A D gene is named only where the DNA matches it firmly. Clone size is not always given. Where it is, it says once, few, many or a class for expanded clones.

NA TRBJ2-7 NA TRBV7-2 CASSPGHSYEQYF TGTGCCAGCAGCCCCGGGCACTCCTACGAGCAGTACTTC
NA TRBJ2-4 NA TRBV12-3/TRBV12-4 CASSSDVTQGGKNIQYF TGTGCCAGCAGTTCAGATGTGACACAGGGTGGCAAAAACATTCAGTACTTC
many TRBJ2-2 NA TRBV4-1 CASSHQPEGSGELFF TGCGCCAGCAGCCACCAACCTGAGGGGAGCGGGGAGCTGTTTTTT
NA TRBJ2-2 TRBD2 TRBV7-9 CASSGLAGSTCEQFF TGTGCCAGCAGCGGGTTAGCGGGTAGCACCTGCGAGCAGTTTTTT
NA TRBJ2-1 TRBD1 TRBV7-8 CASSAGQGKDEQFF TGTGCCAGCAGCGCGGGACAGGGGAAGGATGAGCAGTTCTTC
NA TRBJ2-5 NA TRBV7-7 CASSEGSGQENQYF TGTGCTAGCAGCGAGGGCAGCGGGCAAGAGAACCAGTACTTC
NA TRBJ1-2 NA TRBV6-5 CASSRLGTGTNNYGYTF TGTGCCAGTAGCCGCCTCGGAACCGGGACAAATAACTATGGCTACACCTTC
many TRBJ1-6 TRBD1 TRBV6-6 CASSLGQVNSPLHF TGTGCCAGCAGTTTGGGACAGGTGAATTCACCCCTCCACTTT
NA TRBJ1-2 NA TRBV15 CASSTRDNGLDYGYTF TGTGCCAGCAGCACACGGGACAACGGCTTGGACTATGGCTACACCTTC
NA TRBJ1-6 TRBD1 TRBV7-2 CASSFHPDGTALLHF TGTGCCAGCAGCTTTCATCCAGACGGGACAGCCCTCCTCCACTTT
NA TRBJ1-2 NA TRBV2 CASSDEADRGYTF TGTGCCAGCAGCGACGAGGCGGATCGGGGCTACACCTTC
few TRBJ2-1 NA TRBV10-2 CASSPDRRDEQFF TGCGCCAGCAGTCCGGACAGGAGGGATGAGCAGTTCTTC
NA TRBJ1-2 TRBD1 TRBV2 CASSVGGTGVNYGDTF TGTGCCAGCAGCGTAGGGGGGACAGGGGTGAATTATGGCGACACCTTC
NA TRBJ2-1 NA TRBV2 CASRQGGGNGQYVQFF TGTGCCAGCAGGCAGGGGGGCGGAAACGGTCAGTATGTGCAGTTCTTC
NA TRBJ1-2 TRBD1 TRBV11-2 CASSPDQGAVTTF TGTGCCAGCAGCCCCGACCAGGGGGCGGTCACTACCTTC
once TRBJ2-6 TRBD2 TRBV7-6 CASSLGRVHSGDDVLTF TGTGCCAGCAGCCTAGGGAGGGTCCACTCGGGGGACGACGTCCTGACTTTC
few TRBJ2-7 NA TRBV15 CATSREGTGGQYF TGTGCCACCAGCAGAGAAGGGACTGGAGGGCAGTACTTC
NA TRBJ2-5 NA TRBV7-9 CASSLGAYEQYFWF TGTGCCAGCAGCTTAGGGGCCTACGAGCAGTACTTCTGGTTC
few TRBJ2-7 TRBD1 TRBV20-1 CSATRQGAGYEQYF TGCAGTGCTACTCGACAGGGGGCCGGATACGAGCAGTACTTC
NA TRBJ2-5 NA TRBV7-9 CATSRGCSQGAKYF TGTGCCACCAGCAGGGGCTGCAGCCAAGGGGCCAAGTACTTC
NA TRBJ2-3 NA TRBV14 CASSVTGGCGDTQYF TGTGCCAGCAGCGTGACTGGCGGGTGCGGAGATACGCAGTATTTT
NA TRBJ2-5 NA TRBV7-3 CASSRGKGQETQYF TGTGCCAGCAGCAGAGGGAAAGGGCAAGAGACCCAGTACTTC
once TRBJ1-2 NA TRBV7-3 CASRRQANALVHCYTF TGTGCCAGCAGAAGACAGGCCAACGCCCTTGTACACTGCTACACCTTC
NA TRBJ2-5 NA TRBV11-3 CARSLDRTAQYF TGTGCCAGAAGCTTAGATCGGACAGCCCAGTACTTC
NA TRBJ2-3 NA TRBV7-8 CASSSAEGEEYNEF TGTGCCAGCAGCTCCGCGGAAGGTGAAGAATACAATGAGTTT
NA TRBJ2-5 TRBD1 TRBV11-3 CASSSGGGTKETQYF TGTGCCAGCAGCTCAGGGGGTGGTACAAAAGAGACCCAGTACTTC
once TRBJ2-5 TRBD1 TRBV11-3 CASSLYLTGGETQYF TGTGCCAGCAGCTTATATCTCACAGGGGGGGAGACCCAGTACTTC
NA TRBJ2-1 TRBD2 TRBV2 CASSELRLAGGGEQFF TGTGCCAGCAGTGAACTGCGACTAGCGGGAGGTGGTGAGCAGTTCTTC
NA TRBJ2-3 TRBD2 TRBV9 CASSVAGGPDTEHF TGTGCCAGCAGCGTAGCGGGAGGCCCCGACACGGAGCATTTT
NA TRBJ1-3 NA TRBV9 CASSQGTARNKPHF TGTGCCAGCAGCCAAGGGACCGCCCGAAACAAGCCCCATTTT
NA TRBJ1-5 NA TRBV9 CASSVSPREYTKQPQHF TGTGCCAGCAGCGTAAGTCCCCGGGAATATACAAAGCAGCCCCAGCATTTT
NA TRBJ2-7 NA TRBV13 CASSLEGTDEQYF TGTGCCAGCAGCTTAGAAGGGACGGACGAGCAGTACTTC
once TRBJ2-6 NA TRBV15 CATSRGGEANVLTF TGTGCCACCAGCAGAGGGGGCGAGGCCAACGTCCTGACTTTC
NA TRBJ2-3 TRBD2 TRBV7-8 CASRLAGGPETQF TGTGCCAGCAGGTTAGCGGGAGGTCCCGAGACGCAGTTT
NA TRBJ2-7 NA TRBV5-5 CASGLGCEQYF TGTGCCAGTGGCTTGGGCTGCGAGCAGTACTTC
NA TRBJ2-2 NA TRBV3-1 CASSASSDGELFF TGTGCCAGCAGCGCCTCTAGCGATGGGGAGCTGTTTTTT
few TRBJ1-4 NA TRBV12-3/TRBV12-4 CASSRSSGEQINEKLFF TGTGCCAGCAGTAGGTCTTCAGGAGAACAAATTAATGAAAAACTGTTTTTT
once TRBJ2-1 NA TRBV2 CASGVGGTDTQHFF TGTGCCAGCGGCGTCGGGGGCACGGATACGCAGCATTTCTTC
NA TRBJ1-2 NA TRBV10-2 CASSESTGIYGYTF TGCGCCAGCAGTGAGTCTACAGGGATTTATGGCTACACCTTC
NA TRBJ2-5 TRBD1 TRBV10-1 CASSQPGQSQETQYF TGCGCCAGCAGTCAACCGGGACAGAGCCAAGAGACCCAGTACTTC
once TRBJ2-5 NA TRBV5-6 CAGNVGRETQYF TGTGCCGGAAACGTGGGTAGGGAGACCCAGTACTTC
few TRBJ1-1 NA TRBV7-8 CASGDGGTDTQESFF TGTGCCAGCGGCGACGGGGGCACAGATACGCAGGAATCTTTCTTT
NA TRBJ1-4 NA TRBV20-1 CSARGEDSYDEKLVF TGCAGTGCTAGAGGCGAGGACTCCTACGATGAAAAACTGGTTTTT
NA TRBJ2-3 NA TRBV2 CASSGTLSTDTQYF TGTGCCAGCAGCGGGACGTTAAGCACAGATACGCAGTATTTT
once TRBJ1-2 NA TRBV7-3 CASSLNPDLYTF TGTGCCAGCAGCTTAAACCCCGACCTCTACACCTTC
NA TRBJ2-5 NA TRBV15 CATSRGSEQESLDF TGTGCCACCAGCAGAGGTAGCGAGCAAGAGTCCTTGGACTTC
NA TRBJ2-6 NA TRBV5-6 CASSPVDVPSGANVLTF TGTGCCAGCAGCCCCGTTGACGTCCCCTCTGGGGCCAACGTCCTGACTTTC
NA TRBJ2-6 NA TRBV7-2 CSSSFEGSYGANVLTF TGTTCCAGCAGCTTTGAGGGTAGCTACGGGGCCAACGTCCTGACTTTC